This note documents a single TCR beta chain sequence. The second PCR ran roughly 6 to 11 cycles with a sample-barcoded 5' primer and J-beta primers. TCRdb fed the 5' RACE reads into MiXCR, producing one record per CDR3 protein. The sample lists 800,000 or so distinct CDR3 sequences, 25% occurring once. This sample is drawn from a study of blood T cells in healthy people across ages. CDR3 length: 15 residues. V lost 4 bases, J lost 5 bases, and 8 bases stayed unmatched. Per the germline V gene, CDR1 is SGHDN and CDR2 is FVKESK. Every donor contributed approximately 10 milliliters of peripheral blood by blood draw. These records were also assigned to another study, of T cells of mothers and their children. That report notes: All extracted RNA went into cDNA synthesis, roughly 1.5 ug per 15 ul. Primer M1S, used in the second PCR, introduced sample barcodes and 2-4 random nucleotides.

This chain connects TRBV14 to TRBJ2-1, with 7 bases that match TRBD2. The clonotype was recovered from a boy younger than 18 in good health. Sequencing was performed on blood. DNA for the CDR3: TGTGCCAGCAGCCCTTCCGGGACTATAAACAATGAGCAGTTCTTC. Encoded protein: CASSPSGTINNEQFF.